This passage covers 9 T cell receptor beta chains from one sample sequenced in a study of blood T cell repertoires in COVID-19 (dated by TCRdb to 2018 to 2021). The library came from the immunoSEQ multiplex PCR assay. TCRdb retrieved this table from immuneACCESS and kept in-frame rearrangements only. Not all clones are present; in checked studies, unresolved V genes account for under half, and no reason is known for the remainder. In all, the sample holds 150,000 to 200,000 clones, and around 88% of those were seen once. The ten biggest clones cover more than 5% of the sample. Source material: peripheral blood. Every receptor here comes from a human donor in a cohort sampled during active COVID-19.

The rearrangement uses TRBV6-5 and TRBJ2-1; 7 positions agree with TRBD2. Unmatched junction bases numbered 10, after V lost 5 bases and J lost 6 bases. The CDR3 totals 15 residues. CDR1 is MNHEY, CDR2 SVGAGI, per germline. In DNA form, the CDR3 reads TGTGCCAGCAGTAAGGGACTACTCCTTGCCAATGAGCAGTTCTTC. This encodes CASSKGLLLANEQFF.

The rearrangement uses TRBV9 and TRBJ2-2, with unresolved D. Germline CDR1 is SGDLS and CDR2 is YYNGEE. Trimming shortened V by 4 bases and J by 7 bases, and 14 bases separated the two germline ends. The CDR3 runs 14 residues. The CDR3 is CASSPSNLVGELFF. CDR3 coding DNA: TGTGCCAGCAGCCCCTCCAACCTAGTCGGGGAGCTGTTTTTT.

The chain combines TRBV19 with TRBJ1-2; D is unclear. Germline V gene lookup returns CDR1 LNHDA and CDR2 SQIVND (reference sequence). The CDR3 runs 14 residues. V dropped 3 bases and J dropped 4 bases, with 12 bases sitting between them. The CDR3 loop is CASSITAGIYGYTF. DNA of the CDR3: TGTGCCAGTAGTATTACCGCAGGTATCTATGGCTACACCTTC.

V is TRBV4-2 and J is TRBJ2-1; TRBD2 agrees at 8 bases. CDR3 size: 16 residues. Trimming at V came to 1 base and at J to 4 bases, leaving 6 bases not matched to a gene. CDR1 is LGHNA and CDR2 is YNFKEQ in the germline V gene. The CDR3 bases are TGTGCCAGCAGCCAAGCGTCCGCTAGCGGGTACAATGAGCAGTTCTTC. Its protein product is CASSQASASGYNEQFF.

The chain is built from TRBV19 and TRBJ2-3; D is possibly TRBD2 (7 bases). The CDR3 length is 15 residues. CDR1 LNHDA and CDR2 SQIVND come from the germline V gene (reference sequence). The V end lost 5 bases, the J end lost 5 bases, and 17 bases lay between the germline ends. The CDR3 here is CASSGGLGGGDTQYF. In nucleotides, the CDR3 is TGTGCCAGTAGTGGGGGTTTGGGAGGGGGAGATACGCAGTATTTT.

This chain joins TRBV9 and TRBJ2-1, with D possibly being TRBD1 (6 bases). V was shortened by 3 bases and J by 8 bases, with 9 bases between the two germline ends. The CDR3 has 12 amino acids. Germline CDR1 is SGDLS and CDR2 is YYNGEE. The CDR3 DNA sequence: TGTGCCAGCAGCGCACAGGGCTATGAGCAGTTCTTC. Translating gives CASSAQGYEQFF.

This clone was recorded once. The V call is TRBV2, the J call TRBJ1-1, with 7 bases aligning to TRBD1. CDR1 SNHLY and CDR2 FYNNEI come from the germline V gene. This CDR3 is 16 amino acids long. After removal of 6 bases from V and 0 bases from J, the junction contained 10 bases not matched to a gene. CDR3 region: CASSRGTVRMNTEAFF. The DNA of the CDR3 is TGTGCCAGCAGCCGCGGGACAGTAAGAATGAACACTGAAGCTTTCTTT.

V is TRBV5-6 and J is TRBJ2-7; 9 bases line up with TRBD1. Germline CDR1 SGHDT, CDR2 YYEEEE. The CDR3 length is 12 residues. Trimming cost V 3 bases and J 12 bases; bases outside gene matches: 7. CDR3: CASSSQSGQGYF. The DNA for the CDR3 is TGTGCCAGCAGCTCCCAGTCGGGACAGGGGTACTTC.

The chain couples TRBV13 to TRBJ2-6, with a possible D match to TRBD1 (6 bases). Looked up from germline, CDR1 is PRHDT and CDR2 is FYEKMQ (reference sequence). Trimming removed 5 bases at V and 2 bases at J, with 19 bases between. CDR3 length: 18 amino acids. In DNA form, the CDR3 reads TGTGCCAGCAGCCCCACGTCTGGGGGCGAGACTGGGGCCAACGTCCTGACTTTC. Translated: CASSPTSGGETGANVLTF.